What follows are 31 T cell receptor beta chains derived from one specimen sequenced in a study of patients and donors after allogeneic stem cell transplantation. TCRdb re-called the RT-PCR reads with MiXCR, one entry per CDR3 protein. The table includes hundreds of thousands of distinct CDR3 sequences, approximately 14% detected once. Sequenced: blood, either unsorted or a sorted T cell fraction (not recorded which). These receptor sequences come from a human donor who was either an allogeneic HSCT recipient or a stem cell or donor lymphocyte infusion donor (not recorded which). It is not recorded whose cells these are; they may come from a transplant donor.

This chain uses TRBV5-1 with TRBJ2-5, with 10 bases lining up with TRBD2. This CDR3 is built from 14 residues. Unmatched junction bases numbered 5, after V lost 4 bases and J lost 5 bases. Germline V lookup: CDR1 SGHRS, CDR2 YFSETQ. The CDR3 loop reads CASSKGSGRETQYF. The CDR3 nucleotides are TGCGCCAGCAGCAAGGGTAGCGGGAGGGAGACCCAGTACTTC.

The gene calls are TRBV5-8 and TRBJ1-6; tentatively, D is TRBD1 (6 bases). V was clipped by 0 bases and J by 9 bases, with 10 bases between them. CDR3 length equals 14 residues. Germline V gene sequence: CDR1 SGHTS, CDR2 YDEGEE. The CDR3 is CASSLAGGTSPLHF. The CDR3 DNA follows: TGTGCCAGCAGCTTGGCCGGGGGCACTTCACCCCTCCACTTT.

Remarks on this clonotype: Mismatch with germline at one junction end may stem from a read error. V and J are TRBV5-6 and TRBJ1-2; D gene ambiguous. This CDR3 has 15 amino acids. Germline V CDR1 and CDR2: SGHDT, YYEEEE. CDR3 nucleotide sequence: TGTGCCAGCAGCTTGGAGTCCGATCCCCGGGCAACCCCATTATTC. Its translation: CASSLESDPRATPLF.

The gene calls are TRBV20-1 and TRBJ1-2; 7 bases are shared with TRBD1. This CDR3 has 13 residues. V lost 5 bases to trimming and J lost 6 bases; unmatched junction nucleotides: 9. Per the germline V gene, CDR1 is DFQATT and CDR2 is SNEGSKA (reference sequence). CDR3 sequence: CSAPDREKNGYTF. CDR3 coding DNA: TGCAGTGCTCCAGACAGGGAGAAAAATGGCTACACCTTC.

This clonotype was counted ten times or more. The chain joins TRBV2 to TRBJ1-1; possibly TRBD1 for D (5 bases). The germline V and J ends were trimmed by 8 bases and 0 bases, with 10 bases remaining between them. CDR1 is SNHLY and CDR2 is FYNNEI in the germline V gene. This CDR3 region has 13 residues. The CDR3 region is CASVTAMNTEAFF. CDR3 bases: TGTGCCAGCGTGACAGCTATGAACACTGAAGCTTTCTTT.

This clonotype was observed a few times. V and J are TRBV20-1 and TRBJ1-5; 7 bases line up with TRBD1. The CDR3 loop spans 13 amino acids. Losses at the gene ends were 5 bases for V and 4 bases for J; bases not matched to a gene: 5. Germline lookup yields CDR1 DFQATT and CDR2 SNEGSKA (reference sequence). CDR3: CSAERGRNQPQHF. The CDR3 DNA follows: TGCAGTGCTGAGAGGGGGCGGAATCAGCCCCAGCATTTT.

This clonotype was picked up many times. The chain carries TRBV6-2 or TRBV6-3 and TRBJ2-1, with D perhaps matching TRBD2 (5 bases). Trimming removed 8 bases at V and 6 bases at J, with 17 bases between. CDR1 is MNHEY and CDR2 is SVGEGT in the germline V gene. The CDR3 has 14 amino acids. CDR3 loop: CASCSEGALNEQFF. The CDR3 DNA reads TGTGCCAGCTGCTCTGAGGGCGCCCTCAATGAGCAGTTCTTC.

V usage is TRBV28 and J usage is TRBJ1-5; D unresolved. CDR1 and CDR2 from the germline V gene are MDHEN and SYDVKM. CDR3 length: 15 residues. V lost 10 bases and J 5 bases, leaving 21 bases between the germline ends. CDR3 loop: CATSGAAPKDQPQHF. The CDR3 bases are TGTGCCACCTCTGGCGCAGCGCCCAAAGATCAGCCCCAGCATTTT. Together with reference TRBV28 and TRBJ1-5, the CDR3 gives the full variable domain: DVKVTQSSRYLVKRTGEKVFLECVQDMDHENMFWYRQDPGLGLRLIYFSYDVKMKEKGDIPEGYSVSREKKERFSLILESASTNQTSMYLCATSGAAPKDQPQHFGDGTRLSIL.

This clonotype was seen a few times. The chain uses TRBV9 and TRBJ1-1; TRBD1 is a possible D gene (5 bases). Germline CDR1 is SGDLS and CDR2 is YYNGEE. Trimming removed 0 bases from V and 4 bases from J, with 16 bases in between. CDR3 size: 16 residues. The CDR3 DNA is TGTGCCAGCAGCGTAGGAGGGAGACTCGGGGGCACTGAAGCTTTCTTT. This sequence encodes CASSVGGRLGGTEAFF. Full variable domain (remainder filled in from reference TRBV9 and TRBJ1-1): DSGVTQTPKHLITATGQRVTLRCSPRSGDLSVYWYQQSLDQGLQFLIQYYNGEERAKGNILERFSAQQFPDLHSELNLSSLELGDSALYFCASSVGGRLGGTEAFFGQGTRLTVV.

The rearrangement links TRBV7-3 to TRBJ2-6; D is unresolved. The CDR3 is 17 amino acids. The germline CDR1 and CDR2 sequences are SGHTA and FQGTGA. V lost 2 bases and J lost 1, with 12 bases in between. The CDR3: CASSLPRGVSGANVLTF. The CDR3 DNA is TGTGCCAGCAGCTTACCCCGTGGGGTATCTGGGGCCAACGTCCTGACTTTC. The full variable domain, in which reference TRBV7-3 and TRBJ2-6 provide the parts outside the CDR3, is GAGVSQTPSNKVTEKGKYVELRCDPISGHTALYWYRQSLGQGPEFLIYFQGTGAADDSGLPNDRFFAVRPEGSVSTLKIQRTERGDSAVYLCASSLPRGVSGANVLTFGAGSRLTVL.

This clonotype appeared many times. The V gene is TRBV19, the J gene TRBJ1-2, with 10 bases identical to TRBD1. The CDR3 extends over 14 amino acids. Germline V gives CDR1 LNHDA, CDR2 SQIVND (reference sequence). After removal of 4 bases from V and 3 bases from J, the junction contained 2 bases not matched to a gene. As DNA, the CDR3 is TGTGCCAGTAGTAAGACAGGGGGCGACTATGGCTACACCTTC. Translating it yields CASSKTGGDYGYTF.

There are a few counts of this clonotype. The chain uses TRBV3-1 and TRBJ1-4, with D possibly TRBD1 on 6 matching bases. The CDR3 is 15 residues long. CDR1 LGHDT and CDR2 YNNKEL come from the germline V gene (reference sequence). The V and J ends lost 3 bases and 8 bases respectively, with 16 bases between them. The CDR3 coding sequence is TGTGCCAGCAGCCATCGCGATCGGGGGCCGGAAAAACTGTTTTTT. It is translated as CASSHRDRGPEKLFF.

This clonotype was seen only a few times. The chain carries TRBV30 and TRBJ2-3, with D possibly being TRBD1 or TRBD2 (6 bases each). The length of the CDR3 is 16 residues. Trimming removed 4 bases at V and 5 bases at J, with 22 bases between. The germline V gene encodes CDR1 GTSNPN and CDR2 SVGIG (reference sequence). The CDR3 nucleotides read TGTGCCTGGATACACGGGGGCGGGCCTAGAGAAGATACGCAGTATTTT. Translated, it gives CAWIHGGGPREDTQYF.

This clonotype was picked up a small number of times. This sequence joins TRBV9 and TRBJ2-1; possible D gene TRBD2, 5 bases. CDR1 and CDR2 (germline): SGDLS, YYNGEE. V gave up 4 bases and J gave up 8 bases, with 7 bases separating them. This CDR3 has 11 amino acids. This CDR3 is CASSPGYEQFF. Here the CDR3 DNA reads TGTGCCAGCAGCCCGGGGTATGAGCAGTTCTTC.

This rearrangement joins TRBV3-1 to TRBJ1-6; possible D gene TRBD1, 5 bases. The CDR3 extends over 14 amino acids. CDR1 is LGHDT, CDR2 YNNKEL, per germline (reference sequence). V was cut by 3 bases and J by 9 bases, with 12 bases left in between. Here the CDR3 reads CASSQGTLGSPLHF. The CDR3 nucleotides read TGTGCCAGCAGCCAGGGGACCCTAGGTTCACCCCTCCACTTT.

The chain has TRBV28 and TRBJ2-3; D remains ambiguous. The germline V gene has CDR1 MDHEN and CDR2 SYDVKM. Trimming removed 3 bases at V and 1 base at J, with 14 bases between. This CDR3 has 16 residues. CDR3 coding DNA: TGTGCCAGCAGTTTTGGGTCCCCGTCCGGCACAGATACGCAGTATTTT. Translating it yields CASSFGSPSGTDTQYF.

This clonotype came up a few times. The chain joins TRBV7-9 to TRBJ1-2; a weak D match, TRBD1 (5 bases). The germline gives CDR1 SEHNR, CDR2 FQNEAQ (reference sequence). V lost 5 bases, J lost 4 bases, and 11 bases lay in between. The CDR3 runs to 13 residues. The CDR3 bases are TGTGCCAGCAGCCCTCAGGGCACCTATGGCTACACCTTC. Its translation is CASSPQGTYGYTF.

This chain uses TRBV5-1 with TRBJ2-5, with a weak D call TRBD1 (6 bases). The CDR3 is 16 amino acids. Germline V lookup: CDR1 SGHRS, CDR2 YFSETQ. V was pared by 4 bases and J by 5 bases, with 21 bases between. The CDR3 region has the DNA TGCGCCAGCAGCGTCGGGACACAGGCAACAAGCGAGACCCAGTACTTC. Translated, it gives CASSVGTQATSETQYF.

This clonotype occurred many times. The chain carries TRBV4-3 and TRBJ2-3, with 9 bases fitting TRBD2. The trim removed 0 bases at V and 2 bases at J, leaving 3 bases unmatched. CDR3 length: 16 residues. Germline V gene lookup returns CDR1 LGHNA and CDR2 YSLEER. As DNA, the CDR3 is TGCGCCAGCAGCCAAGATCCTAGCGGGGTCACAGATACGCAGTATTTT. Translated, it gives CASSQDPSGVTDTQYF.

This clonotype was seen repeatedly, ten times or more. V usage is TRBV19 and J usage is TRBJ1-1; D remains unclear. There are 14 residues in the CDR3. V lost 4 bases and J 6 bases, leaving 15 bases between the germline ends. CDR1 is LNHDA and CDR2 is SQIVND in the germline V gene (reference sequence). CDR3 DNA sequence: TGTGCCAGTAGTAATATGGGGTTTGGTCCTGAAGCTTTCTTT. Its protein is CASSNMGFGPEAFF.

CDR3 loop: CASSFSDTEAFF. CDR3 DNA sequence: TGTGCCAGCAGCTTTTCGGACACTGAAGCTTTCTTT. The chain has TRBV7-8 and TRBJ1-1; D gene unclear. CDR3 length: 12 residues. CDR1 is SGHVS, CDR2 FQNEAQ, per germline. V was shortened by 3 bases and J by 3 bases, with 5 bases between the two germline ends.

This chain uses TRBV30 with TRBJ1-6, with D possibly TRBD1 on 6 matching bases. Germline V lookup: CDR1 GTSNPN, CDR2 SVGIG (reference sequence). CDR3 size: 14 residues. V was clipped by 7 bases and J by 0 bases, with 10 bases between them. CDR3 sequence reads: CAYTDSSYNSPLHF. Here the CDR3 DNA reads TGTGCCTACACGGACAGCTCCTATAATTCACCCCTCCACTTT.

This chain connects TRBV27 to TRBJ2-7; D remains ambiguous. The CDR3 has 14 amino acids. V was shortened by 4 bases and J by 4 bases, with 14 bases between the two germline ends. Per germline, CDR1 MNHEY and CDR2 SMNVEV (reference sequence). The CDR3 reads CASSYTQNPYEQYF. The CDR3 coding sequence is TGTGCCAGCAGTTATACTCAAAACCCTTACGAGCAGTACTTC.

The chain links TRBV7-7 to TRBJ2-7, with D maybe TRBD2 (5 bases). The CDR3 is 13 residues long. V lost 0 bases and J lost 7, with 10 bases in between. Germline assignment: CDR1 SSHAT and CDR2 FNYEAQ (reference sequence). CDR3 sequence: CASSLALSGEQYF. The CDR3 nucleotides read TGTGCCAGCAGCTTAGCTTTGTCGGGGGAGCAGTACTTC.

The J gene is TRBJ1-6, the V gene TRBV6-1, with D perhaps matching TRBD1 (6 bases). V shed 7 bases and J shed 6 bases, with 13 bases lying between them. Per germline, CDR1 MNHNS and CDR2 SASEGT. The CDR3 is 14 residues long. CDR3 amino acids: CASNPGQVNSPLHF. In nucleotides, the CDR3 is TGTGCCAGCAATCCGGGACAAGTTAATTCACCCCTCCACTTT.

This chain connects TRBV4-1 to TRBJ2-1; 8 positions match TRBD2. Germline V lookup: CDR1 MGHRA, CDR2 YSYEKL. The V gene end was trimmed by 4 bases and the J gene end by 9 bases; junction bases not matched to a gene: 8. The length of the CDR3 is 14 residues. DNA of the CDR3: TGCGCCAGCAGCCCGCAGGGTAGCGGGGCTGAGCAGTTCTTC. Its translation is CASSPQGSGAEQFF.

At least ten counts were recorded for this clonotype. The CDR3 sequence: CASSLVQGVIDEQFF. The CDR3 DNA is TGTGCCAGCAGCTTGGTTCAGGGGGTCATCGATGAGCAGTTCTTC. The J gene is TRBJ2-1, the V gene TRBV5-6, with TRBD1 identical over 7 bases. V lost 0 bases and J lost 8; bases outside the gene matches: 8. This CDR3 has 15 residues. CDR1 SGHDT and CDR2 YYEEEE come from the germline V gene.

This clonotype was found a few times. V gene TRBV6-1 combines with J gene TRBJ2-7, with 7 positions matching TRBD1. CDR3 length: 13 residues. CDR1 and CDR2 from the germline V gene are MNHNS and SASEGT. Trimming at V came to 5 bases and at J to 2 bases, leaving 3 bases not matched to a gene. The CDR3 loop is CASSQTGTYEQYF. In DNA form, the CDR3 reads TGTGCCAGCAGTCAGACAGGGACCTACGAGCAGTACTTC.

In this sample, this clonotype turned up many times. This chain links TRBV4-3 with TRBJ2-7; 13 bases align to TRBD2. Looked up from germline, CDR1 is LGHNA and CDR2 is YSLEER. J gave up 4 bases and V 1 base, and 1 base lay outside the gene matches. This CDR3 contains 15 residues. CDR3 residues: CASSQATSGGYEQYF. The CDR3 coding sequence is TGCGCCAGCAGCCAAGCGACTAGCGGGGGGTACGAGCAGTACTTC.

V gene TRBV7-8 combines with J gene TRBJ1-2, with D possibly matching TRBD1 (5 bases). CDR1 SGHVS and CDR2 FQNEAQ come from the germline V gene. The CDR3 covers 13 residues. V gave up 1 base and J gave up 8 bases, with 11 bases separating them. DNA of the CDR3: TGTGCCAGCAGCTTAGGTGCAGGGCGCGGCTACACCTTC. The encoded protein is CASSLGAGRGYTF. The entire variable domain, with the rest obtained from reference TRBV7-8 and TRBJ1-2, is as follows: GAGVSQSPRYKVAKRGQDVALRCDPISGHVSLFWYQQALGQGPEFLTYFQNEAQLDKSGLPSDRFFAERPEGSVSTLKIQRTQQEDSAVYLCASSLGAGRGYTFGSGTRLTVV.

In this sample, this clonotype turned up a few times. The rearrangement links TRBV7-8 to TRBJ2-3; no clear D gene. Germline CDR1 and CDR2: SGHVS and FQNEAQ. The CDR3 totals 16 residues. The germline V and J ends were trimmed by 1 base and 1 base, with 12 bases remaining between them. This CDR3 is CASSLDVGLGTDTQYF. For the CDR3, the DNA is TGTGCCAGCAGCTTAGACGTGGGTTTGGGCACAGATACGCAGTATTTT.